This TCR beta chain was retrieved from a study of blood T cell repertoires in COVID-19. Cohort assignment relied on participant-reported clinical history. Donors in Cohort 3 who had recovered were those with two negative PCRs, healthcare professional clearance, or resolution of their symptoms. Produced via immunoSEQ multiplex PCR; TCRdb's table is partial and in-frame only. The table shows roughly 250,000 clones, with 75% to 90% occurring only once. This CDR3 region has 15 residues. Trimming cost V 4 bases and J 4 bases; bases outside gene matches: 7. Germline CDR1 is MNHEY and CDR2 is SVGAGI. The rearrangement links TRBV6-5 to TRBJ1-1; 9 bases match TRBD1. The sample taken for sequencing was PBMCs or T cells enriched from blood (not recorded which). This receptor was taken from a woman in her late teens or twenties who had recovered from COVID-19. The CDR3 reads CASSSTTGGFTEAFF. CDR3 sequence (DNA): TGTGCCAGCAGTTCGACCACAGGGGGCTTCACTGAAGCTTTCTTT.